The rows below give T cell receptor beta chains drawn from one sample of a study of cytomegalovirus exposure and HLA in healthy donors. The assay was immunoSEQ multiplex PCR, and TCRdb's table has in-frame clones only and misses some. Altogether about 120,000 clones are present, approximately 8% being singletons, with the ten largest covering approximately 6%. Sequences were obtained from PBMCs. Receptor source: a woman in her 40s in good health and CMV-seropositive. Each CDR3 is given with its conserved first and last residue. A D gene is named only where the DNA matches it firmly.

cdr3_length	v_call	d_call	j_call	cdr3_aa
16	TRBV18	.	TRBJ1-2	CASSPSRPGGRDGYTF
13	TRBV18	.	TRBJ2-7	CASSPDSSYEQYF
15	TRBV15	TRBD1	TRBJ2-7	CATSREGQGSYEQYF
16	TRBV19	.	TRBJ1-2	CASSIAADMPNYGYTF
13	TRBV30	.	TRBJ1-1	CAWNTGLGEGAFF
16	TRBV5-1	TRBD1	TRBJ2-5	CASSLIGQARGETQYF
15	TRBV5-1	.	TRBJ2-2	CASSFRGEGTGELFF
16	TRBV5-1	TRBD1	TRBJ1-2	CASSLTQGSVAYGYTF
15	TRBV6-1	.	TRBJ2-1	CASSDRQETYNEQFF
14	TRBV30	TRBD1	TRBJ2-7	CAWSTGQVTYEQYF
14	TRBV7-9	TRBD1	TRBJ1-6	CASEDGQGASPLHF
14	TRBV7-6	TRBD2	TRBJ2-5	CASSLRRGGETQYF
13	TRBV2	TRBD2	TRBJ2-1	CASTSGYYNEQFF